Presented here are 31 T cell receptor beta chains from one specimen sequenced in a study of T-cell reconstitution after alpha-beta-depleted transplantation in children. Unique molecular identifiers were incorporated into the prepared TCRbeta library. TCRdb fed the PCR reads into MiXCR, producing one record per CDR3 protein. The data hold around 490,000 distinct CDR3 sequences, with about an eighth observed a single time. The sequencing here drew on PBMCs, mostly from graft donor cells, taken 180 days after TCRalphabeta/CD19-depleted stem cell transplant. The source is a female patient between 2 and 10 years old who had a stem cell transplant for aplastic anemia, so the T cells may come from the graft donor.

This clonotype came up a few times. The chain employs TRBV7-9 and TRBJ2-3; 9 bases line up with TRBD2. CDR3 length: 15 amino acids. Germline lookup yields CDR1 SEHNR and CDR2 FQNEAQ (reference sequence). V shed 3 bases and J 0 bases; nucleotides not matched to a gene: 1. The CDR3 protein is CASSFLAGSTDTQYF. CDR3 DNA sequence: TGTGCCAGCAGCTTCCTAGCGGGAAGCACAGATACGCAGTATTTT.

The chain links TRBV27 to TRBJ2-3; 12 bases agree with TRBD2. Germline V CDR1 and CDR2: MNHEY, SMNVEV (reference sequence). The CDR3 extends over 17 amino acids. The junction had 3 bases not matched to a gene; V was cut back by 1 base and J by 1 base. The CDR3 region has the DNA TGTGCCAGCAGTTTATATCTAGCGGGAGGGCGCACAGATACGCAGTATTTT. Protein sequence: CASSLYLAGGRTDTQYF.

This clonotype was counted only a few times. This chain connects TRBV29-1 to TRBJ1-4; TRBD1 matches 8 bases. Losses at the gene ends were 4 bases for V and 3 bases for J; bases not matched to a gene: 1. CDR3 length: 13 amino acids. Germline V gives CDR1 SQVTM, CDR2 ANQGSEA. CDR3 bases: TGCAGCGTTGGGGGACAGGCTAATGAAAAACTGTTTTTT. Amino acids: CSVGGQANEKLFF.

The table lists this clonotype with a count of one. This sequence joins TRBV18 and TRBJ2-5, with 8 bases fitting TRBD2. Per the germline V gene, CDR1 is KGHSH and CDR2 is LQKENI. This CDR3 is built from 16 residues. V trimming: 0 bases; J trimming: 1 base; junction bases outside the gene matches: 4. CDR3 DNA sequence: TGTGCCAGCTCACCACCTTGGACTAGCAGCCAAGAGACCCAGTACTTC. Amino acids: CASSPPWTSSQETQYF.

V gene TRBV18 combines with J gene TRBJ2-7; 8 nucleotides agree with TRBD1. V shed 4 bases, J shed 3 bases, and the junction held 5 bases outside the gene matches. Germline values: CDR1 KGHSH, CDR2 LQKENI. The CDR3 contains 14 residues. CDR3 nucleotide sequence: TGTGCCAGCTCACGAGGACAGGGTGGCTACGAGCAGTACGTC. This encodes CASSRGQGGYEQYV.

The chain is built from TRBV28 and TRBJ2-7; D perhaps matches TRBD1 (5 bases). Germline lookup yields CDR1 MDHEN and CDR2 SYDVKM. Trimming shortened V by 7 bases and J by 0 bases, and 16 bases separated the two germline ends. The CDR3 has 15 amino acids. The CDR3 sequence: CASTAGSLSSYEQYF. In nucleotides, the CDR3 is TGTGCCAGCACCGCAGGGTCCCTCAGCTCCTACGAGCAGTACTTC.

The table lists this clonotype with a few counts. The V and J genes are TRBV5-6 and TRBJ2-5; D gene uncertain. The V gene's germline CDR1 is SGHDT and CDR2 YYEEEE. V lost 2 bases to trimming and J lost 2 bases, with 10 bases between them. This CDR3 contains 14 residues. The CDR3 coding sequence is TGTGCCAGCAGCTTCCCCTCCGCTCAAGAGACCCAGTACTTC. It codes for CASSFPSAQETQYF. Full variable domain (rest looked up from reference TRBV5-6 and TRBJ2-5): DAGVTQSPTHLIKTRGQQVTLRCSPKSGHDTVSWYQQALGQGPQFIFQYYEEEERQRGNFPDRFSGHQFPNYSSELNVNALLLGDSALYLCASSFPSAQETQYFGPGTRLLVL.

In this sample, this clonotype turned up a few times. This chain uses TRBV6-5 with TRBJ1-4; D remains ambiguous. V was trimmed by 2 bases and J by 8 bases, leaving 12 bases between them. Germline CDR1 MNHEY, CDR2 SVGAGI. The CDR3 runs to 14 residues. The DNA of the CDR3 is TGTGCCAGCAGTTACGGACCTCGAGTGGAAAAACTGTTTTTT. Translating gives CASSYGPRVEKLFF.

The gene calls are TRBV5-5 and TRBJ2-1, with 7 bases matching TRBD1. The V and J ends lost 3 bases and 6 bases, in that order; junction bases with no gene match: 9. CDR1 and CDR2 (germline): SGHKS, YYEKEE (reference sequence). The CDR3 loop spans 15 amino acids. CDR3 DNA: TGTGCCAGCAGCTGGGGCCGGGACAGCCTCAATGAGCAGTTCTTC. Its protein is CASSWGRDSLNEQFF.

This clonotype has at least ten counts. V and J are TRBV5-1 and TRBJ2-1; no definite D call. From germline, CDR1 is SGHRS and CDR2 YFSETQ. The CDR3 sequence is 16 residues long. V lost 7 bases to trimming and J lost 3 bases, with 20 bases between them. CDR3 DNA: TGCGCCAGCTCCGTCCCAGTCGTTGGAAGCTACAATGAGCAGTTCTTC. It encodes CASSVPVVGSYNEQFF.

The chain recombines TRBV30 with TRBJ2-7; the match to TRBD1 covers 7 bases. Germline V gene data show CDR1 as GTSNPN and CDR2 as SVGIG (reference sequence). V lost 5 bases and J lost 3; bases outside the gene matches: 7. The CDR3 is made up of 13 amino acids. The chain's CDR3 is CAWCGRDSYEQYV. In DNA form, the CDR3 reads TGTGCCTGGTGCGGACGGGACAGCTACGAGCAGTACGTC.

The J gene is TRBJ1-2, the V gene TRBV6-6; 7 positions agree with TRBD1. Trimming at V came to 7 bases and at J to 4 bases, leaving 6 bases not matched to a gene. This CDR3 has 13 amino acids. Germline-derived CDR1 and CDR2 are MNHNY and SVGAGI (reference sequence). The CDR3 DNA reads TGTGCCAGCACTCCGACAGGGAGCTATGGCTACACCTTC. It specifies CASTPTGSYGYTF.

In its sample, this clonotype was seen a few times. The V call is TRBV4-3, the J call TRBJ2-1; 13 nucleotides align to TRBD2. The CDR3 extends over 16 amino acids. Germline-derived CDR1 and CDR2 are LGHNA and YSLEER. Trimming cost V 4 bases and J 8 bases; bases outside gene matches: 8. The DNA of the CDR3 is TGCGCCAGCAGCCGAGTACTAGCGGGAGGGCCCTATGAGCAGTTCTTC. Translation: CASSRVLAGGPYEQFF.

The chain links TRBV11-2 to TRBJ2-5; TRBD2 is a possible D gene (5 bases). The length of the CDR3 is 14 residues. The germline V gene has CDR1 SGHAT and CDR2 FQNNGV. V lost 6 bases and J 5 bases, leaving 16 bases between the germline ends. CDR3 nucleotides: TGTGCCAGCAGTTTGAACGGGGTCCTTGAGACCCAGTACTTC. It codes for CASSLNGVLETQYF.

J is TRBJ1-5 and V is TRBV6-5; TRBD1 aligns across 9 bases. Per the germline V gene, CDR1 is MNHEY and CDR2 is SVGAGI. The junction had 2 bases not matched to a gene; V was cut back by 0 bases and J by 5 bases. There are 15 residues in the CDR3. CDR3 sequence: CASSYSRQGDQPQHF. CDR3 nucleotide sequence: TGTGCCAGCAGTTACTCGAGACAGGGGGATCAGCCCCAGCATTTT.

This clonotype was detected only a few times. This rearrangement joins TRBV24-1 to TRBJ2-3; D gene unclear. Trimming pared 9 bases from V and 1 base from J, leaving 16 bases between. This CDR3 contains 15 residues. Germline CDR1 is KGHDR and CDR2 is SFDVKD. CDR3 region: CATSLRSLGTDTQYF. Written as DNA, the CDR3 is TGTGCCACCTCTCTGCGGTCCTTGGGCACAGATACGCAGTATTTT.

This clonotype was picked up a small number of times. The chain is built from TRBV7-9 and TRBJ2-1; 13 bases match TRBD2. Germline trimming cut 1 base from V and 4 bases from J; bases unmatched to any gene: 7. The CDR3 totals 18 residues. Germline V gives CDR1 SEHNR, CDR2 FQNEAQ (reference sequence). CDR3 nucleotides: TGTGCCAGCAGCTTAGGAGTTTTGGGACTAGCGGGGTACAATGAGCAGTTCTTC. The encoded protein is CASSLGVLGLAGYNEQFF.

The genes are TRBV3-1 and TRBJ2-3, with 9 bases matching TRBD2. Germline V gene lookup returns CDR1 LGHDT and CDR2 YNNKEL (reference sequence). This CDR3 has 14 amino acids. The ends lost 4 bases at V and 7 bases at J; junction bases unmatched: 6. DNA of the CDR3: TGTGCCAGCAGCCCCCGGACTAGCGCCTATACGCAGTATTTT. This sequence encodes CASSPRTSAYTQYF.

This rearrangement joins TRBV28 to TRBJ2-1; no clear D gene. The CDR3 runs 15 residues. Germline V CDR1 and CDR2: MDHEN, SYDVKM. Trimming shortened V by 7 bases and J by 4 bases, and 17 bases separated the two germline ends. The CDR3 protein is CASNTTPSEYNEQFF. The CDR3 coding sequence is TGTGCCAGCAACACTACCCCTTCCGAATACAATGAGCAGTTCTTC.

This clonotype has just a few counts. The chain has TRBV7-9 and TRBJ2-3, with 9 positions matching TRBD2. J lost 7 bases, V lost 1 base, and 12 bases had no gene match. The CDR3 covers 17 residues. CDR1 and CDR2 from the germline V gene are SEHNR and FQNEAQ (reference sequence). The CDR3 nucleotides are TGTGCCAGCAGCTTAGGCCTAGCGGGACGCATCCGGAATACGCAGTATTTT. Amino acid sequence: CASSLGLAGRIRNTQYF.

The CDR3 here is CASSEHRTVNYGYTF. The CDR3 DNA follows: TGTGCCAGCAGTGAGCACAGGACAGTTAACTATGGCTACACCTTC. This rearrangement joins TRBV6-1 to TRBJ1-2; a possible D gene is TRBD1 (6 bases). The CDR3 spans 15 residues. CDR1 is MNHNS, CDR2 SASEGT, per germline. The V gene lost 3 bases and the J gene lost 1 base, with 12 bases spanning the gap.

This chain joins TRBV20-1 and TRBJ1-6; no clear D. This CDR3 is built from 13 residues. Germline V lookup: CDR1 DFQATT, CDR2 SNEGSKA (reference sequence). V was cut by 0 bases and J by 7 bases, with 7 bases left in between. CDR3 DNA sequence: TGCAGTGCTAGAGATCCGGTAAATTCACCCCTCCACTTT. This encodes CSARDPVNSPLHF.

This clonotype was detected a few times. In nucleotides, the CDR3 is TGTGCCAGCAGCTTAACAGGGACGGGGGAGCAGTACGTC. Amino acids: CASSLTGTGEQYV. The chain has TRBV7-9 and TRBJ2-7; tentative D call: TRBD1 (6 bases). Germline V gene lookup returns CDR1 SEHNR and CDR2 FQNEAQ (reference sequence). Trimming shortened V by 2 bases and J by 7 bases, and 12 bases separated the two germline ends. The CDR3 covers 13 residues.

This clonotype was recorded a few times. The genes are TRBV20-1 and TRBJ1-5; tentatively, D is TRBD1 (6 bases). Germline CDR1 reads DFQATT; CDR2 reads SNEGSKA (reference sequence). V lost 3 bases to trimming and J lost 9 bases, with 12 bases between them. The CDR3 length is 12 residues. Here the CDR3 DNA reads TGCAGTGCTAGGGACAGCCCCCGGCCCCAGCATTTT. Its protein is CSARDSPRPQHF.

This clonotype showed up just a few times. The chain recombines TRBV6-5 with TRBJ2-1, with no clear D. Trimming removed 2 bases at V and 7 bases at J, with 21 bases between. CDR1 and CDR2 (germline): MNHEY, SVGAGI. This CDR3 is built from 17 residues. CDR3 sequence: CASSYEVLATGRNEQFF. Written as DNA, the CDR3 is TGTGCCAGCAGTTACGAGGTCCTGGCCACCGGGCGGAATGAGCAGTTCTTC.

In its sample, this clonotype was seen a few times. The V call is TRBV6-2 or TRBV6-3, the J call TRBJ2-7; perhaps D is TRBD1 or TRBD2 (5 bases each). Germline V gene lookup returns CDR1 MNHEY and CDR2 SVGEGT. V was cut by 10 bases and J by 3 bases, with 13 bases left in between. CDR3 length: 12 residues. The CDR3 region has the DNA TGTGCCACCGGCCGGGACGGCTACGAGCAGTACTTC. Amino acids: CATGRDGYEQYF.

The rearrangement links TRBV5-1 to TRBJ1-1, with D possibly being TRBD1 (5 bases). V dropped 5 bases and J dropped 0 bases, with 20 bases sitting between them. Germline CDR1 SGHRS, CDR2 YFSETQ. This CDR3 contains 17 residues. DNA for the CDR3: TGCGCCAGCAGGACTCTAGGGGTGCAAAGTCTGAACACTGAAGCTTTCTTT. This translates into CASRTLGVQSLNTEAFF. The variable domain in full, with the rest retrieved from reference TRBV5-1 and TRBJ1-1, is KAGVTQTPRYLIKTRGQQVTLSCSPISGHRSVSWYQQTPGQGLQFLFEYFSETQRNKGNFPGRFSGRQFSNSRSEMNVSTLELGDSALYLCASRTLGVQSLNTEAFFGQGTRLTVV.

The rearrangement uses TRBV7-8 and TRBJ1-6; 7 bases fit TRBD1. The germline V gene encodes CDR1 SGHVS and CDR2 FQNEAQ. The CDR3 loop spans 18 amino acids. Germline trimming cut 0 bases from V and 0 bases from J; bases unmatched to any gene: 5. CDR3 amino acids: CASSLAGNRGSYNSPLHF. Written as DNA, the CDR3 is TGTGCCAGCAGCTTAGCGGGGAACAGGGGCTCCTATAATTCACCCCTCCACTTT.

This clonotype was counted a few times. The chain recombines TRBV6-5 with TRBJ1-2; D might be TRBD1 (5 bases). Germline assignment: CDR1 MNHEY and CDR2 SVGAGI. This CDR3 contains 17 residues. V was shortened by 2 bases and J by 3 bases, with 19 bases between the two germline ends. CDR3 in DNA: TGTGCCAGCAGTTACGGGGCGGAGGTGGGGTCTGACTATGGCTACACCTTC. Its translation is CASSYGAEVGSDYGYTF.

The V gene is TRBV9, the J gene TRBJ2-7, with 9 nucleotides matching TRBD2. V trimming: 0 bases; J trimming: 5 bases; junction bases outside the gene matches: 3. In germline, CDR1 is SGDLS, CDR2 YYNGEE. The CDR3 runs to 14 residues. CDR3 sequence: CASSVEASGNEQYF. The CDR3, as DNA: TGTGCCAGCAGCGTAGAGGCTAGCGGGAACGAGCAGTACTTC.

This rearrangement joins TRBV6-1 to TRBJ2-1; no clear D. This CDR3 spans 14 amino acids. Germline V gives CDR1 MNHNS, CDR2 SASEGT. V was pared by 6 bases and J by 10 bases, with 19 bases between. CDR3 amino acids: CASRELLLLQEQFF. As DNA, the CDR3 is TGTGCCAGCAGGGAGCTGCTTCTACTCCAGGAGCAGTTCTTC.